Listed below are T cell receptor beta chains from one sample, sequenced in a study of OX40 agonist ivuxolimab in advanced cancers. Measured with immunoSEQ multiplex PCR; TCRdb has only the in-frame clones, and not every one. The top ten clones hold around 2.5% of a sample with 80,000 to 100,000 clones, under 95% of them seen once. The material was CD4+ or CD8+ T cells sorted from blood, obtained in a trial of the OX40 agonist ivuxolimab. These receptors originate from an adult with an advanced solid tumor such as melanoma, head and neck, liver or kidney cancer. Each CDR3 is given with its conserved first and last residue. The D gene is left open where the match is weak. The listing skips clone size in some rows; elsewhere it reads once, few, many or a size class.

NA	NA	TRBV2	TRBJ2-3	TGTGCCAGCAGAGCCGAGGGGGGAGTGGGACCAGATACGCAGTATTTT	CASRAEGGVGPDTQYF
NA	TRBD2	TRBV12-5	TRBJ2-1	TGTGCTAGTGGCACGGGACTAGCGGGGAATGAGCAGTTCTTC	CASGTGLAGNEQFF
NA	NA	TRBV11-3	TRBJ2-3	TGTGCCAGCAGCTTACGGACCGATACGCAGTATTTT	CASSLRTDTQYF
NA	TRBD2	TRBV9	TRBJ2-3	TGTGCCAGCAGCGGAGCGGGAGCCGATACGCAGTATTTT	CASSGAGADTQYF
NA	NA	TRBV27	TRBJ2-3	TGTGCCAGCAGTTTCCAGGGGAGCACAGATACGCAGTATTTT	CASSFQGSTDTQYF
few	NA	TRBV30	TRBJ2-1	TGTGCCTGGAGTGTAAACAGCAATGAGCAGTTCTTC	CAWSVNSNEQFF
once	NA	TRBV19	TRBJ2-7	TGTGCCAGTAGTAGGTCATGGGGAGAGCAGTACTTC	CASSRSWGEQYF
NA	NA	TRBV29-1	TRBJ2-2	TGCAGCGTGGCGGGACTCCATAACACCGGGGAGCTGTTTTTT	CSVAGLHNTGELFF
NA	TRBD1	TRBV5-1	TRBJ2-2	TGCGCCAGCAGGGACAGGGGATACACCGGGGAGCTGTTTTTT	CASRDRGYTGELFF
NA	NA	TRBV27	TRBJ1-2	TGTGCCAGCAGTTACAGCTCCACCTATGGCTACACCTTC	CASSYSSTYGYTF
NA	TRBD2	TRBV5-4	TRBJ2-2	TGTGCCAGCAGCTTGGGACTAGCGGGAGAGGGCGGGGAGCTGTTTTTT	CASSLGLAGEGGELFF
NA	NA	TRBV2	TRBJ2-3	TGTGCCAGCAGTGAAACGTGGGCAGGGTGGCCAGATACGCAGTATTTT	CASSETWAGWPDTQYF
NA	TRBD1	TRBV7-9	TRBJ2-7	TGTGCCAGCAGCTTAGGAGGGGGACAGTTTACCGAGCAGTACTTC	CASSLGGGQFTEQYF
NA	NA	TRBV10-3	TRBJ2-2	TGTGCCATCAGTGAAGGGTCAGAAGTATCCACCGGGGAGCTGTTTTTT	CAISEGSEVSTGELFF
few	NA	TRBV29-1	TRBJ1-1	TGCAGCGTTGAAGCGCAGGGTAGCACTGAAGCTTTCTTT	CSVEAQGSTEAFF
NA	NA	TRBV28	TRBJ2-7	TGTGCCAGCAGTTCCCTAGGAAATAGGGGGGACGAGCAGTACTTC	CASSSLGNRGDEQYF
NA	NA	TRBV27	TRBJ2-7	TGTGCCAGCAGTTTTGGTTCCTACGAGCAGTACTTC	CASSFGSYEQYF
once	NA	TRBV4-2	TRBJ2-3	TGTGCCAGCAGCCAATCTAAGGGCACGCAGTATTTT	CASSQSKGTQYF
few	NA	TRBV6-1	TRBJ2-2	TGTGCCAGCAGTGAGACCCTGACCGGGGAGCTGTTTTTT	CASSETLTGELFF